Each of the 17 T cell receptor beta chains below was sequenced from the same sample in a study of blood T cells in healthy people across ages. With a J-beta primer mix and a sample-barcoded 5' primer, a second PCR ran about 6 to 11 cycles. TCRdb itself ran the 5' RACE reads through MiXCR, one entry per CDR3 protein. Of 650,000 to 1,000,000 distinct CDR3 sequences in the sample, around 36% were seen once. Sequencing was done on a sample of blood. The source is a man aged 18 to 29 in good health.

This clonotype was picked up a small number of times. The V and J genes are TRBV15 and TRBJ2-1; D not resolved. The CDR3 consists of 18 residues. CDR1 LNHNV and CDR2 YYDKDF come from the germline V gene (reference sequence). V was trimmed by 0 bases and J by 0 bases, leaving 15 bases between them. The CDR3 DNA reads as TGTGCCACCAGCAGAGATCTGCAGCCTCATAGCTCCTACAATGAGCAGTTCTTC. Translated, it gives CATSRDLQPHSSYNEQFF.

Note on this clonotype: This clone may be a read error of a much larger clone one base away. The rearrangement uses TRBV7-2 and TRBJ2-1; D possibly matches TRBD1 or TRBD2 (5 bases each). The CDR3 has 16 residues. V lost 1 base and J lost 6, with 16 bases in between. Germline CDR1 and CDR2: SGHTA and FQGNSA. For the CDR3, the DNA is TGTGCCAGCAGCTTAGTCGGGCAGGGTGGAGGCAATGAGCAGTTCTTC. Its translation: CASSLVGQGGGNEQFF.

This sequence joins TRBV7-2 and TRBJ1-1; D possibly corresponds to TRBD1 (6 bases). Per the germline V gene, CDR1 is SGHTA and CDR2 is FQGNSA. Trimming cost V 5 bases and J 8 bases, with 18 bases left between them. The CDR3 runs to 14 residues. CDR3 DNA: TGTGCCAGCAGCGTTAAGGGAGGGGGAGTAGAAGCTTTCTTT. This sequence encodes CASSVKGGGVEAFF.

The rearrangement uses TRBV5-1 and TRBJ2-5; 9 nucleotides match TRBD2. The germline CDR1 and CDR2 sequences are SGHRS and YFSETQ. The length of the CDR3 is 14 residues. V was pared by 2 bases and J by 11 bases, with 10 bases of the junction left unmatched. CDR3 amino acids: CASSFSGGPNEQYF. The CDR3 nucleotides are TGCGCCAGCAGCTTCAGCGGGGGGCCCAATGAGCAGTACTTC.

The DNA of the CDR3 is TGTGCCAGTTCCGGTCCAATACGGGCCACTGAAGCTTTCTTT. This sequence encodes CASSGPIRATEAFF. The V call is TRBV7-9, the J call TRBJ1-1; D call uncertain. Germline V gene lookup returns CDR1 SEHNR and CDR2 FQNEAQ (reference sequence). The CDR3 length is 14 residues. The V end was cut by 9 bases, the J end by 4 bases, with 18 bases between. Using reference TRBV7-9 and TRBJ1-1 for the parts outside the CDR3, the full variable domain is DTGVSQNPRHKITKRGQNVTFRCDPISEHNRLYWYRQTLGQGPEFLTYFQNEAQLEKSRLLSDRFSAERPKGSFSTLEIQRTEQGDSAMYLCASSGPIRATEAFFGQGTRLTVV.

The CDR3 here is CASSLEATDVQYF. The CDR3 bases are TGTGCCAGCAGTTTAGAGGCGACAGATGTGCAGTATTTT. The V call is TRBV12-3 or TRBV12-4, the J call TRBJ2-3; D is possibly TRBD1 (5 bases). This CDR3 spans 13 amino acids. V lost 1 base, J lost 11 bases, and 13 bases lay in between.

The rearrangement links TRBV27 to TRBJ2-3, with D unresolved. This CDR3 is built from 15 residues. The germline V and J ends were trimmed by 3 bases and 0 bases, with 10 bases remaining between them. The V gene's germline CDR1 is MNHEY and CDR2 SMNVEV (reference sequence). The CDR3 nucleotides read TGTGCCAGCAGTTTTTTAGGACGGAGCACAGATACGCAGTATTTT. Protein: CASSFLGRSTDTQYF.

This clonotype was seen more than once but under ten times. The chain is built from TRBV20-1 and TRBJ2-5; D is undetermined. The V gene lost 3 bases and the J gene lost 3 bases, with 5 bases spanning the gap. Germline V gene data show CDR1 as DFQATT and CDR2 as SNEGSKA (reference sequence). The CDR3 has 11 residues. This chain's CDR3 is CSASAKETQYF. Here the CDR3 DNA reads TGCAGTGCTAGTGCCAAAGAGACCCAGTACTTC.

In the case of this clonotype: A much larger clone is a single base away; this may be a read error. This chain joins TRBV4-1 and TRBJ1-2; 9 nucleotides agree with TRBD1. The CDR3 runs to 16 residues. The trim removed 3 bases at V and 10 bases at J, leaving 15 bases unmatched. Germline V gene sequence: CDR1 MGHRA, CDR2 YSYEKL. CDR3 sequence: CASSQPTTGTGTDYTF. DNA for the CDR3: TGCGCCAGCAGCCAGCCCACAACCGGGACAGGGACCGACTACACCTTC.

This clonotype was recorded at least ten times. This rearrangement joins TRBV7-2 to TRBJ2-1, with TRBD2 as a possible D gene (6 bases). Germline V gene lookup returns CDR1 SGHTA and CDR2 FQGNSA. Trimming shortened V by 4 bases and J by 5 bases, and 9 bases separated the two germline ends. The CDR3 covers 13 residues. The CDR3 loop is CASSSGTHNEQFF. CDR3 nucleotide sequence: TGTGCCAGCAGCTCCGGGACTCACAATGAGCAGTTCTTC.

Regarding this clonotype: A much larger clone differs from this one at a single base, so this may be a read error. The rearrangement uses TRBV7-2 and TRBJ1-2; no clear D. The CDR3 runs 12 residues. With 4 bases removed from V and 1 base from J, the gap between germline ends came to 4 bases. Germline loops: CDR1 SGHTA, CDR2 FQGNSA. The CDR3 nucleotides are TGTGCCAGCAGCTCCATTAACTATGGCTACACCTTC. Residues: CASSSINYGYTF.

The chain employs TRBV6-1 and TRBJ2-7; TRBD2 aligns across 7 bases. The ends lost 6 bases at V and 3 bases at J; junction bases unmatched: 8. CDR3 length equals 14 residues. Germline assignment: CDR1 MNHNS and CDR2 SASEGT. For the CDR3, the DNA is TGTGCCAGCAGCGCCGGACTAGAGGTCTACGAGCAGTACTTC. This translates into CASSAGLEVYEQYF.

As to this clonotype: Compared with germline, one end of the junction differs, possibly owing to a read error. The chain couples TRBV4-1 to TRBJ2-7, with 8 bases lining up with TRBD2. This CDR3 region has 15 residues. Germline V gene data show CDR1 as MGHRA and CDR2 as YSYEKL. CDR3 loop: CASSQRAGGSYEQYF. CDR3 nucleotides: TGCGCCAGCAGCCAACGTGCGGGGGGCTCCTACGAACAGTACTTC.

A word on this clonotype: Since a much larger clone is just one base distant, this may be a read error. This chain connects TRBV6-2 or TRBV6-3 to TRBJ1-2; the D gene is possibly TRBD1 (5 bases). Germline CDR1 is MNHEY and CDR2 is SVGEGT. This CDR3 spans 14 amino acids. Here the CDR3 reads CASSRGEGHYGYIF. CDR3 in DNA: TGTGCCAGCAGCCGAGGGGAGGGGCACTATGGCTACATCTTC.

This chain links TRBV5-5 with TRBJ2-3; TRBD2 agrees at 14 bases. The CDR3 consists of 17 residues. With 2 bases clipped from V and 2 bases from J, the junction kept 4 bases outside the gene matches. Germline V CDR1 and CDR2: SGHKS, YYEKEE (reference sequence). The CDR3 sequence: CASSFGLAGGLTDTQYF. For the CDR3, the DNA is TGTGCCAGCAGCTTTGGACTAGCGGGGGGCCTCACAGATACGCAGTATTTT.

The chain carries TRBV23-1 and TRBJ2-2; TRBD2 agrees at 8 bases. TRBV23-1 carries the ORF label, with uncertain function. V trimming: 7 bases; J trimming: 0 bases; junction bases outside the gene matches: 4. This CDR3 contains 15 residues. CDR3 protein: CASTGGPANTGELFF. CDR3 bases: TGCGCCAGCACGGGGGGGCCCGCGAACACCGGGGAGCTGTTTTTT.

This clonotype was detected many times. The chain links TRBV7-3 to TRBJ2-3, with no clear D. V gave up 5 bases and J gave up 4 bases, with 13 bases separating them. Germline V gives CDR1 SGHTA, CDR2 FQGTGA. The CDR3 sequence is 14 residues long. Here the CDR3 reads CASSANVVPDTQYF. The CDR3, as DNA: TGTGCCAGCAGCGCCAATGTTGTCCCAGATACGCAGTATTTT.